Described below is a single TCR beta chain sequence and its context. What it recognizes is unknown. The junction and the germline gene differ at one end; a read error may be behind it. These data originate in a study of vaccination and CD4 T cells after COVID-19. At the level of the study: Convalescent donors were composed of six males and four females, of whom two were Hispanic. The stimulating agents, overlapping spike peptides, came from SARS-CoV-2, HCoV-NL63, HCoV-OC43 and HCoV-229E. Findings and limits, study-wide: The study found that a median around 90% of reactive clones in convalescent patients appeared only post-vaccination.

Specified treatment: approximately 9-day PBMC culture with coronavirus spike peptide pools or control peptides (ViraFEST assay). Prior to the COVID-19 pandemic (2011-2018), the unexposed donor's CD4+ T cells were collected. With the Oncomine TCR Beta short-read assay, DNA from cultured CD4+ T cells was sequenced. The source of extracted genomic DNA was cultured CD4+ T cells. TCRdb re-called the PCR reads through MiXCR, storing one row per CDR3 protein. The sample lists about 10,000 distinct CDR3 sequences, 28% occurring once. The CDR3 consists of 15 residues. Germline V lookup: CDR1 MDHEN, CDR2 SYDVKM.

The gene calls are TRBV28 and TRBJ1-5, with D tentatively TRBD1 (5 bases). This TCR was recovered from a human donor in good health. The sample was CD4+ T cells from blood, cultured in vitro. CDR3 sequence reads: CASSRRAGGNQSQHF. As DNA, the CDR3 is TGTGCCAGCAGCCGTAGGGCGGGGGGAAATCAGTCCCAGCATTTT.